Described below is a single TCR beta chain sequence and its context. As yet, its antigen is unknown. These data are taken from a study of lymphopenia after photon versus proton radiotherapy. Sequencing used immunoSEQ multiplex PCR; TCRdb keeps in-frame clones, though not all of them. The sample lists about 65,000 clones; approximately 87% were seen once. General study findings and limits: Under photons, naive T cells and diversity fell while effector/memory populations rose.

The trim removed 4 bases at V and 5 bases at J, leaving 1 base unmatched. CDR1 is MNHNS and CDR2 is SASEGT in the germline V gene. This CDR3 spans 14 amino acids. The sample was peripheral blood, taken from a patient treated with proton-based radiotherapy. This sequence joins TRBV6-1 and TRBJ2-5; 13 nucleotides line up with TRBD2. This TCR was recovered from a man aged 80 or over with esophageal cancer. CDR3 sequence: CASSVLAGGETQYF. The CDR3 nucleotides are TGTGCCAGCAGTGTACTAGCGGGAGGGGAGACCCAGTACTTC.